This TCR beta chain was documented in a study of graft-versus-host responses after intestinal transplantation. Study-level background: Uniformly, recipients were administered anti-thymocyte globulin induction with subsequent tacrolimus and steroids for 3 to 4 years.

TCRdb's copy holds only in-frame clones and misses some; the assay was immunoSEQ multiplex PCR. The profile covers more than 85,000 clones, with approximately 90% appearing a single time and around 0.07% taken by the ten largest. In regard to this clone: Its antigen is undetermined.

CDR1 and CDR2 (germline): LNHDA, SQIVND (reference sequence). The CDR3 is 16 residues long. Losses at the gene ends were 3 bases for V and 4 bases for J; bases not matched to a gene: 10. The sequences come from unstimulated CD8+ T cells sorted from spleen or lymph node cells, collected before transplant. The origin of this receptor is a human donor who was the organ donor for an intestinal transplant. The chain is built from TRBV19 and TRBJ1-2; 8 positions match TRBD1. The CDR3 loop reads CASSMTGAPLGYGYTF. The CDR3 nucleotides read TGTGCCAGTAGTATGACAGGGGCCCCCCTTGGCTATGGCTACACCTTC.